The following is a TCR beta chain sequence with its context. The junction departs from the called germline gene at one end, perhaps through a read error. Germline values: CDR1 SEHNR, CDR2 FQNEAQ (reference sequence). The CDR3 length is 14 residues. This specimen comes from a study of OX40 agonist ivuxolimab in advanced cancers. Turning to the study itself: Patients received intravenous ivuxolimab every 2 weeks at 0.01 to 10 mg/kg.

Data came from immunoSEQ multiplex PCR; TCRdb stores just in-frame clones and leaves some out. Of roughly 90,000 clones in the sample, approximately 90% were seen once. The sequencing here drew on CD4+ or CD8+ T cells sorted from blood, taken in a trial of the OX40 agonist ivuxolimab. The chain links TRBV7-9 to TRBJ2-5; no clear D gene. The clonotype originates from an adult with an advanced solid tumor such as melanoma, head and neck, liver or kidney cancer. The CDR3 loop is CASNLGSSGETQYF. For the CDR3, the DNA is TGTGCCAGCAACTTAGGATCATCGGGAGAGACCCAGTACTTC.